These T cell receptor beta chains were read from a single sample in a study of blood T cell repertoires in COVID-19. Profiling relied on immunoSEQ multiplex PCR, and the TCRdb table lists in-frame clones only, not all of them. The table has 110,000 or so clones, 80% to 90% seen once; the top ten hold roughly 2.2%. Sequencing was carried out using peripheral blood. These receptors came from a woman aged 45 to 65 with acute or convalescent COVID-19. Both conserved end residues are part of each CDR3. Each record gives: D gene, clone size, V gene, J gene, CDR3 protein, CDR3 DNA. D genes are given only for firm matches. Rows may omit the clone size; those that give it use once, few, many or a size class.

.	once	TRBV4-2	TRBJ1-2	CASSQDAGDGYTF	TGTGCCAGCAGCCAAGATGCGGGGGATGGCTACACCTTC
TRBD2	.	TRBV13	TRBJ2-1	CASSFRYRSGGYNEQFF	TGTGCCAGCAGCTTCCGATACCGTAGCGGGGGATACAATGAGCAGTTCTTC
TRBD1	.	TRBV6-4	TRBJ2-2	CASSLGQGANTGELFF	TGTGCCAGCAGCCTGGGACAGGGGGCGAACACCGGGGAGCTGTTTTTT
.	.	TRBV11-2	TRBJ2-5	CASSLDNGQQETQYF	TGTGCCAGCAGCTTGGACAACGGACAACAAGAGACCCAGTACTTC
.	.	TRBV2	TRBJ2-7	CASKASYEQYF	TGTGCCAGCAAAGCTTCCTACGAGCAGTACTTC
.	.	TRBV11-3	TRBJ1-1	CASSPRRQNTEAFF	TGTGCCAGCAGCCCAAGGCGACAGAACACTGAAGCTTTCTTT
TRBD1	.	TRBV13	TRBJ2-3	CASSLGLDRQATDTQYF	TGTGCCAGCAGCTTAGGCCTGGACAGGCAAGCCACAGATACGCAGTATTTT
.	.	TRBV5-4	TRBJ1-2	CASTSTGRLGYGYTF	TGTGCCAGCACCTCAACGGGGAGGCTAGGCTATGGCTACACCTTC
TRBD1	.	TRBV4-3	TRBJ1-1	CASSQDFTGGVNTEAFF	TGCGCCAGCAGCCAAGATTTTACAGGGGGGGTGAACACTGAAGCTTTCTTT
TRBD2	.	TRBV6-5	TRBJ2-1	CASSSGLASNEQFF	TGTGCCAGCAGTTCCGGACTAGCGTCCAATGAGCAGTTCTTC
TRBD1	.	TRBV27	TRBJ1-1	CASRRTGINTEAFF	TGTGCCAGCAGACGGACAGGGATTAACACTGAAGCTTTCTTT
TRBD2	.	TRBV5-4	TRBJ2-1	CASSLYLAGGHNEQFF	TGTGCCAGCAGCCTGTACCTAGCGGGGGGACACAATGAGCAGTTCTTC
.	.	TRBV9	TRBJ2-3	CASSVDLRLPITDTQYF	TGTGCCAGCAGCGTAGACCTGAGACTGCCAATCACAGATACGCAGTATTTT
TRBD2	.	TRBV10-2	TRBJ2-1	CASSVPGTRNNEQFF	TGCGCCAGCAGTGTACCCGGGACTAGAAACAATGAGCAGTTCTTC
TRBD1	.	TRBV14	TRBJ1-1	CASSRQGMNTEAFF	TGTGCCAGCAGCCGACAGGGGATGAACACTGAAGCTTTCTTT
TRBD2	.	TRBV5-5	TRBJ2-3	CASSVTSAVSADTQYF	TGTGCCAGCAGCGTAACTAGCGCGGTTAGCGCAGATACGCAGTATTTT
TRBD2	.	TRBV4-2	TRBJ2-1	CASSQDLAGGPGYNEQFF	TGTGCCAGCAGCCAAGATCTCGCGGGGGGGCCCGGCTACAATGAGCAGTTCTTC
.	.	TRBV5-4	TRBJ2-3	CASVRDKSTDTQYF	TGTGCCAGCGTCCGGGACAAATCCACAGATACGCAGTATTTT
TRBD2	.	TRBV7-2	TRBJ2-1	CASGGLAGAYNEQFF	TGTGCCAGCGGGGGACTAGCGGGAGCTTACAATGAGCAGTTCTTC
TRBD1	once	TRBV2	TRBJ1-2	CASSRGGQPGYGYTF	TGTGCCAGCAGCCGAGGGGGACAGCCGGGCTATGGCTACACCTTC
.	.	TRBV7-6	TRBJ1-1	CASSSGFGGRDTEAFF	TGTGCCAGCAGCTCTGGGTTTGGAGGGAGGGACACTGAAGCTTTCTTT
TRBD1	.	TRBV7-3	TRBJ1-2	CASSLTDRAGYTF	TGTGCCAGCAGCCTAACGGACAGGGCTGGCTACACCTTC